One sample yielded the 27 T cell receptor beta chains listed below, sequenced in a study of beta chain features in type 1 diabetes (dated by TCRdb to 2016 to 2019). Here is what the overall study found, with its caveats: A moderate but significant shortening of TCRB CDR3 length was observed in type 1 diabetes patients in all four CD4+ subsets.

These receptors lack a known antigen. The protocol used for the library was the immunoSEQ multiplex PCR assay. The High Capacity cDNA Reverse Transcription Kit was used to reverse transcribe all of the isolated RNA, meaning that expressed TCRB transcripts were what got sequenced. This immuneACCESS table, as held by TCRdb, lists in-frame sequences with V and J called but not all clones. Of the missing ones, under half trace to an unresolved V gene in checked studies; the others have no known cause. The sample table shows roughly 290,000 clones, and approximately 16% are seen once. The ten largest clones capture less than 0.02% of the sample. Sequences were obtained from naive CD4+ T cells from blood. In the paper's terms, the cell subset or site label means: true naive CD4+ T cells. The receptors here all came from a man younger than 35 with type 1 diabetes.

This clone was observed a handful of times. The genes are TRBV9 and TRBJ1-6; the match to TRBD1 covers 8 bases. V lost 3 bases to trimming and J lost 9 bases; unmatched junction nucleotides: 8. CDR3 length equals 15 residues. Germline loops: CDR1 SGDLS, CDR2 YYNGEE. DNA of the CDR3: TGTGCCAGCAGCGAGAGACAGGGGTGGGGTTCACCCCTCCACTTT. Amino acids: CASSERQGWGSPLHF.

V is TRBV6-1 and J is TRBJ2-1; 8 bases are shared with TRBD1. The V gene's germline CDR1 is MNHNS and CDR2 SASEGT. This CDR3 spans 15 amino acids. Trimming took 6 bases from V and 5 from J; bases not matched to a gene: 9. DNA of the CDR3: TGTGCCAGCAGGATGGACAGGGCCGTCAACAATGAGCAGTTCTTC. Its translation is CASRMDRAVNNEQFF.

The rearrangement uses TRBV5-5 and TRBJ2-1, with D possibly matching TRBD1 (5 bases). CDR3 length: 12 amino acids. V lost 5 bases and J lost 8, with 11 bases in between. Germline values: CDR1 SGHKS, CDR2 YYEKEE (reference sequence). The CDR3 sequence: CASSIQGYEQFF. CDR3 in DNA: TGTGCCAGCAGTATCCAGGGATATGAGCAGTTCTTC.

The chain has TRBV7-2 and TRBJ1-2; D unclear. This CDR3 comprises 13 residues. The germline gives CDR1 SGHTA, CDR2 FQGNSA. V lost 0 bases and J 0 bases, leaving 2 bases between the germline ends. The CDR3 loop is CASSLAANYGYTF. CDR3 in DNA: TGTGCCAGCAGCTTAGCCGCTAACTATGGCTACACCTTC.

The sample holds a few counts of this clone. The chain couples TRBV6-5 to TRBJ2-1, with 8 bases matching TRBD2. The CDR3 contains 15 residues. V lost 6 bases to trimming and J lost 4 bases; unmatched junction nucleotides: 8. The germline V gene has CDR1 MNHEY and CDR2 SVGAGI. CDR3 amino acids: CASSVLAVSYNEQFF. In DNA, the CDR3 is TGTGCCAGCAGCGTACTAGCGGTATCATACAATGAGCAGTTCTTC.

The chain links TRBV5-4 to TRBJ1-2, with 7 bases lining up with TRBD1. The germline CDR1 and CDR2 sequences are SGHNT and YYREEE (reference sequence). V trimming: 0 bases; J trimming: 5 bases; junction bases outside the gene matches: 4. The CDR3 has 14 residues. The DNA for the CDR3 is TGTGCCAGCAGCTTGGGTCGACAGGGTTATGGCTACACCTTC. It encodes CASSLGRQGYGYTF.

In its sample, this clone was seen a few times. The chain combines TRBV18 with TRBJ2-3; tentatively, D is TRBD2 (5 bases). The CDR3 has 14 amino acids. Germline lookup yields CDR1 KGHSH and CDR2 LQKENI. V was trimmed by 3 bases and J by 10 bases, leaving 17 bases between them. The CDR3 DNA follows: TGTGCCAGCTCACCGCCAAGCGGACCCATTCCGCAGTATTTT. It is translated as CASSPPSGPIPQYF. The full variable domain, with the rest looked up from reference TRBV18 and TRBJ2-3, is NAGVMQNPRHLVRRRGQEARLRCSPMKGHSHVYWYRQLPEEGLKFMVYLQKENIIDESGMPKERFSAEFPKEGPSILRIQQVVRGDSAAYFCASSPPSGPIPQYFGPGTRLTVL.

The chain couples TRBV29-1 to TRBJ1-2, with 7 bases lining up with TRBD1. Germline V gene data show CDR1 as SQVTM and CDR2 as ANQGSEA. J gave up 3 bases and V 6 bases, and 13 bases lay outside the gene matches. The CDR3 is 15 amino acids. The CDR3 spells CSVKNPGQFYYGYTF. The DNA of the CDR3 is TGCAGCGTGAAAAACCCGGGACAGTTCTACTATGGCTACACCTTC.

The chain has TRBV29-1 and TRBJ2-6; 7 bases agree with TRBD2. The CDR3 consists of 14 residues. Trimming removed 4 bases from V and 3 bases from J; junction bases left unmatched: 3. CDR1 is SQVTM and CDR2 is ANQGSEA in the germline V gene. The CDR3 DNA reads TGCAGCGTTGCCGGGGGGTTTGGGGCCAACGTCCTGACTTTC. Residues: CSVAGGFGANVLTF.

This clone was counted a few times. The J gene is TRBJ2-2, the V gene TRBV4-1, with unresolved D. Trimming cost V 1 base and J 6 bases, with 18 bases left between them. The CDR3 spans 17 residues. Germline CDR1 is MGHRA and CDR2 is YSYEKL. The CDR3 coding sequence is TGCGCCAGCAGCCAAGTAGTACGTTGGCGGAGATCCGGGGAGCTGTTTTTT. Encoded protein: CASSQVVRWRRSGELFF.

V usage is TRBV6-5 and J usage is TRBJ1-5, with D tentatively TRBD1 (5 bases). The CDR3 runs to 14 residues. Trimming removed 4 bases from V and 4 bases from J, with 11 bases in between. Germline CDR1 MNHEY, CDR2 SVGAGI. Written as DNA, the CDR3 is TGTGCCAGCAGTTCCCTGGAGGGGAATCAGCCCCAGCATTTT. Residues: CASSSLEGNQPQHF.

The V gene is TRBV7-9, the J gene TRBJ1-3; 7 bases line up with TRBD1. The ends lost 5 bases at V and 2 bases at J; junction bases unmatched: 3. This CDR3 comprises 14 residues. The V gene's germline CDR1 is SEHNR and CDR2 FQNEAQ (reference sequence). The CDR3 DNA reads TGTGCCAGCAGCCCCGACAGGGCTGGAAACACCATATATTTT. Its translation is CASSPDRAGNTIYF.

The chain links TRBV5-6 to TRBJ2-5, with TRBD2 matching 7 bases. V lost 3 bases and J lost 2; bases outside the gene matches: 7. This CDR3 is 15 amino acids long. Per the germline V gene, CDR1 is SGHDT and CDR2 is YYEEEE. The CDR3 sequence: CASSWLASGQETQYF. The CDR3 DNA is TGTGCCAGCAGCTGGCTGGCTAGCGGTCAAGAGACCCAGTACTTC.

This clone appeared a few times. The chain recombines TRBV4-3 with TRBJ2-7; a weak D match, TRBD1 (6 bases). The CDR3 length is 15 residues. From germline, CDR1 is LGHNA and CDR2 YSLEER. The V end lost 4 bases, the J end lost 0 bases, and 13 bases lay between the germline ends. Written as DNA, the CDR3 is TGCGCCAGCAGCCGTGACAGGTCGAGCTCCTACGAGCAGTACTTC. It translates to CASSRDRSSSYEQYF.

The genes are TRBV7-9 and TRBJ1-2; the D is unclear. Trimming cost V 1 base and J 6 bases, with 6 bases left between them. Germline CDR1 is SEHNR and CDR2 is FQNEAQ (reference sequence). There are 12 residues in the CDR3. The CDR3 bases are TGTGCCAGCAGCTTAGGGGCTCATGGCTACACCTTC. This codes for CASSLGAHGYTF.

This clone was counted between two and nine times. This rearrangement joins TRBV15 to TRBJ2-7, with 7 positions matching TRBD1. CDR1 is LNHNV and CDR2 is YYDKDF in the germline V gene (reference sequence). The CDR3 has 16 residues. Trimming removed 2 bases from V and 0 bases from J; junction bases left unmatched: 7. The CDR3 region has the DNA TGTGCCACCAGCAGACCACAGGGGAAGGGCTCCTACGAGCAGTACTTC. This gives the protein CATSRPQGKGSYEQYF.

The rearrangement uses TRBV30 and TRBJ2-4, with D possibly matching TRBD1 (5 bases). Looked up from germline, CDR1 is GTSNPN and CDR2 is SVGIG (reference sequence). Trimming removed 2 bases at V and 0 bases at J, with 11 bases between. This CDR3 has 15 residues. The CDR3 coding sequence is TGTGCCTGGAGTACGACAGAAGAAGCCAAAAACATTCAGTACTTC. Translating it yields CAWSTTEEAKNIQYF.

Only a few counts were recorded for this clone. The CDR3, as DNA: TGTGCCAGCAGCCTATCTGGACGCCCTCCGGGACAGAAAAGTTATGGCTACACCTTC. It yields the protein CASSLSGRPPGQKSYGYTF. J is TRBJ1-2 and V is TRBV7-9; 7 bases align to TRBD1. Germline CDR1 and CDR2: SEHNR and FQNEAQ (reference sequence). The CDR3 is made up of 19 amino acids. J was trimmed by 5 bases and V by 5 bases; bases with no gene match: 23.

This clone showed up just a few times. The V and J genes are TRBV30 and TRBJ1-6; TRBD1 matches 7 bases. Trimming took 7 bases from V and 0 from J; bases not matched to a gene: 9. Germline V gene lookup returns CDR1 GTSNPN and CDR2 SVGIG (reference sequence). The CDR3 is made up of 16 amino acids. CDR3 in DNA: TGTGCCTACCGAGGACAGGCTAGCTCCTATAATTCACCCCTCCACTTT. Its protein is CAYRGQASSYNSPLHF.

In this sample, this clone turned up a few times. The chain joins TRBV7-2 to TRBJ2-3; 7 bases fit TRBD1. This CDR3 comprises 15 residues. Germline V lookup: CDR1 SGHTA, CDR2 FQGNSA. The ends lost 2 bases at V and 1 base at J; junction bases unmatched: 3. The CDR3 loop reads CASSLNRGRTDTQYF. In DNA form, the CDR3 reads TGTGCCAGCAGCTTAAACAGGGGTCGCACAGATACGCAGTATTTT.

This clone has just a few counts. The rearrangement uses TRBV7-2 and TRBJ1-1; D unclear. The CDR3 is 12 residues long. The germline V gene encodes CDR1 SGHTA and CDR2 FQGNSA. V was pared by 3 bases and J by 4 bases, with 6 bases between. The CDR3, as DNA: TGTGCCAGCAGCTTTAGCGGCACTGAAGCTTTCTTT. Translated: CASSFSGTEAFF.

This clone was seen a handful of times. The gene calls are TRBV6-6 and TRBJ2-3; 7 bases are shared with TRBD2. Germline CDR1 and CDR2: MNHNY and SVGAGI (reference sequence). Trimming removed 6 bases from V and 6 bases from J; junction bases left unmatched: 9. The CDR3 loop spans 14 amino acids. CDR3 residues: CASRQRGFWDTQYF. In nucleotides, the CDR3 is TGTGCCAGCAGACAGCGGGGATTCTGGGATACGCAGTATTTT.

The chain has TRBV6-5 and TRBJ2-5; TRBD1 matches 7 bases. Unmatched junction bases numbered 5, after V lost 2 bases and J lost 5 bases. CDR1 and CDR2 (germline): MNHEY, SVGAGI. This CDR3 has 14 residues. CDR3 in amino acids: CASSYGQVRETQYF. The CDR3 coding sequence is TGTGCCAGCAGTTACGGACAGGTCAGGGAGACCCAGTACTTC.

CDR3 protein: CASSYRQSSGNTIYF. CDR3 bases: TGTGCCAGCAGCTACAGACAGTCCTCTGGAAACACCATATATTTT. The chain links TRBV7-2 to TRBJ1-3, with D possibly matching TRBD1 (5 bases). Germline V gene lookup returns CDR1 SGHTA and CDR2 FQGNSA. The V end was cut by 4 bases, the J end by 0 bases, with 10 bases between. This CDR3 comprises 15 residues.

This clone was seen a handful of times. This chain joins TRBV7-2 and TRBJ1-5; 9 bases align to TRBD1. Germline CDR1 SGHTA, CDR2 FQGNSA. J was trimmed by 4 bases and V by 5 bases; bases with no gene match: 6. The CDR3 spans 15 residues. The CDR3 DNA reads as TGTGCCAGCAGCCCCAGGGACAGGGATAATCAGCCCCAGCATTTT. Its protein product is CASSPRDRDNQPQHF.

This rearrangement joins TRBV9 to TRBJ1-3, with D hard to call. Germline assignment: CDR1 SGDLS and CDR2 YYNGEE. V was trimmed by 3 bases and J by 6 bases, leaving 7 bases between them. This CDR3 has 12 amino acids. The CDR3 protein is CASSAQLNTIYF. The CDR3 DNA reads as TGTGCCAGCAGCGCCCAGTTAAACACCATATATTTT.

The chain combines TRBV7-2 with TRBJ2-5; D might be TRBD2 (6 bases). With 1 base removed from V and 6 bases from J, the gap between germline ends came to 12 bases. The germline V gene has CDR1 SGHTA and CDR2 FQGNSA. This CDR3 comprises 14 residues. CDR3 in amino acids: CASSLGLVGKTQYF. The CDR3 coding sequence is TGTGCCAGCAGCTTAGGACTAGTCGGGAAGACCCAGTACTTC.